These 3 T cell receptor beta chains originate from one sample sequenced in a study of T cells in Graves' hyperthyroidism and ophthalmopathy. RNA transcripts were the template for amplifying TCR beta CDR3 regions. HTBI primers were the set used in a first-round RT-PCR of the TCR CDR3. TCRdb independently ran MiXCR on the multiplex PCR reads; one entry per CDR3 protein. Of around 480,000 distinct CDR3 sequences listed, around 14% are singletons. Sequencing was done on a sample of blood. The receptor source for this set is a young woman with Graves' hyperthyroidism.

This clonotype was found a few times. The gene calls are TRBV6-1 and TRBJ1-6; no clear D. Germline V CDR1 and CDR2: MNHNS, SASEGT. CDR3 size: 14 residues. Trimming stripped 7 bases from V and 4 bases from J, with 11 bases between. CDR3 in amino acids: CASKVGEYNSPLHF. CDR3 sequence (DNA): TGTGCCAGCAAAGTAGGCGAATATAATTCACCCCTCCACTTT.

The chain couples TRBV27 to TRBJ1-6; maybe TRBD1 (6 bases). The CDR3 has 13 amino acids. V was cut by 11 bases and J by 10 bases, with 18 bases left in between. CDR1 and CDR2 from the germline V gene are MNHEY and SMNVEV (reference sequence). CDR3 nucleotide sequence: TGTGCCTCTAGGGGGGATTCAGCATCACCCCTCCACTTT. This codes for CASRGDSASPLHF.

This clonotype was seen ten or more times. The V call is TRBV6-6, the J call TRBJ2-1; D call uncertain. Per germline, CDR1 MNHNY and CDR2 SVGAGI (reference sequence). Trimming left V 2 bases short and J 2 bases short, with 4 bases between. The CDR3 is 13 amino acids. As DNA, the CDR3 is TGTGCCAGCAGTTACGGGACCTACAATGAGCAGTTCTTC. This codes for CASSYGTYNEQFF.